A single sample gave rise to the 21 T cell receptor beta chains below, sequenced in a study of cytomegalovirus exposure and HLA in healthy donors (dated by TCRdb to 2016 to 2017). Library preparation used the immunoSEQ multiplex PCR assay. For the multiplex PCR, a mixture combining 60 forward primers for TCR Vbeta segments and 13 reverse primers for TCR Jbeta segments was used. TCRdb obtained this table from immuneACCESS and retained in-frame rearrangements with V and J assigned. These tables miss some clones; where compared with another copy, unresolved V genes account for less than half of the shortfall, and the remainder is unexplained. The sample has 100,000 to 150,000 clones on record, 75% to 85% of them singletons. The ten biggest clones cover under 3% of the sample. What was sequenced was PBMCs. The receptors were sampled from a man under 40 in good health and CMV-seronegative.

This clone has a handful of counts. The rearrangement links TRBV2 to TRBJ2-3, with D possibly TRBD1 on 5 matching bases. The CDR3 is 15 amino acids. Germline V gene lookup returns CDR1 SNHLY and CDR2 FYNNEI. Between the trimmed V and J ends, which lost 5 bases and 0 bases, there was a span of 12 bases. The CDR3 coding sequence is TGTGCCAGCAGTTCCAATGACAGAAGCACAGATACGCAGTATTTT. Translated: CASSSNDRSTDTQYF.

The chain links TRBV28 to TRBJ1-3; 7 positions match TRBD1. The CDR3 is 15 residues long. Germline assignment: CDR1 MDHEN and CDR2 SYDVKM. Germline trimming cut 5 bases from V and 0 bases from J; bases unmatched to any gene: 4. As DNA, the CDR3 is TGTGCCAGCAGTGCCCCAGGGGGCTCTGGAAACACCATATATTTT. Translating it yields CASSAPGGSGNTIYF.

The rearrangement links TRBV15 to TRBJ2-3, with D possibly TRBD2 on 5 matching bases. The V end lost 0 bases, the J end lost 0 bases, and 13 bases lay between the germline ends. Germline V gene data show CDR1 as LNHNV and CDR2 as YYDKDF (reference sequence). This CDR3 spans 17 amino acids. The CDR3 DNA reads as TGTGCCACCAGCAGAGAATTAGACTACCATAGCACAGATACGCAGTATTTT. Translated, it gives CATSRELDYHSTDTQYF.

The genes are TRBV19 and TRBJ2-7; D possibly corresponds to TRBD1 (5 bases). This CDR3 spans 14 amino acids. The V and J ends lost 4 bases and 2 bases respectively, with 12 bases between them. Germline CDR1 and CDR2: LNHDA and SQIVND (reference sequence). The CDR3 sequence: CASSTVTDTYEQYF. The CDR3, as DNA: TGTGCCAGTAGTACGGTGACAGATACCTACGAGCAGTACTTC.

This chain links TRBV2 with TRBJ1-5, with 9 bases aligning to TRBD1. This CDR3 is 13 amino acids long. Germline assignment: CDR1 SNHLY and CDR2 FYNNEI. V was pared by 4 bases and J by 7 bases, with 2 bases of the junction left unmatched. The CDR3, as DNA: TGTGCCAGCAGTGGACAGGGGGGCCAGCCCCAGCATTTT. Protein sequence: CASSGQGGQPQHF.

The genes are TRBV14 and TRBJ2-2, with TRBD2 matching over 7 bases. With V trimmed by 3 bases and J by 4 bases, 8 bases remained unmatched. The germline V gene encodes CDR1 SGHDN and CDR2 FVKESK. CDR3 length: 16 residues. The CDR3 nucleotides are TGTGCCAGCAGCCAGGCAAGCGGGGTTATCACCGGGGAGCTGTTTTTT. Encoded protein: CASSQASGVITGELFF.

CDR3 in amino acids: CAWSVLQGSTEAFF. CDR3 DNA: TGTGCCTGGAGTGTACTGCAGGGGAGCACTGAAGCTTTCTTT. The chain carries TRBV30 and TRBJ1-1, with a tentative D call TRBD1 (6 bases). Between the trimmed V and J ends, which lost 0 bases and 4 bases, there was a span of 12 bases. Germline lookup yields CDR1 GTSNPN and CDR2 SVGIG (reference sequence). The CDR3 runs 14 residues.

The chain recombines TRBV9 with TRBJ2-7; 7 nucleotides match TRBD1. CDR3 length: 15 amino acids. The V segment lost 2 bases and the J segment 2 bases; nucleotides outside the gene matches: 7. Germline lookup yields CDR1 SGDLS and CDR2 YYNGEE. CDR3 in amino acids: CASSVGTARPYEQYF. In DNA, the CDR3 is TGTGCCAGCAGCGTGGGGACAGCTAGACCCTACGAGCAGTACTTC.

The V gene is TRBV27, the J gene TRBJ2-7; D is unclear. Germline CDR1 and CDR2: MNHEY and SMNVEV (reference sequence). There are 16 residues in the CDR3. Trimming took off 2 bases at V and 2 bases at J, with 16 bases between the two ends. CDR3 DNA: TGTGCCAGCAGTTTAAGAATCAGCGTAAGGACCTACGAGCAGTACTTC. Translated, it gives CASSLRISVRTYEQYF.

CDR3 region: CASSLEQGAHEQYF. In DNA form, the CDR3 reads TGTGCCAGCAGTTTAGAGCAGGGGGCCCACGAGCAGTACTTC. The rearrangement links TRBV28 to TRBJ2-7; TRBD1 agrees at 8 bases. CDR1 and CDR2 (germline): MDHEN, SYDVKM. This CDR3 spans 14 amino acids. V was pared by 2 bases and J by 5 bases, with 5 bases of the junction left unmatched. Variable domain in full (rest from reference TRBV28 and TRBJ2-7): DVKVTQSSRYLVKRTGEKVFLECVQDMDHENMFWYRQDPGLGLRLIYFSYDVKMKEKGDIPEGYSVSREKKERFSLILESASTNQTSMYLCASSLEQGAHEQYFGPGTRLTVT.

The chain is built from TRBV7-7 and TRBJ2-1, with D possibly matching TRBD2 (6 bases). Trimming left V 5 bases short and J 7 bases short, with 15 bases between. The CDR3 is made up of 14 amino acids. The germline V gene has CDR1 SSHAT and CDR2 FNYEAQ (reference sequence). The CDR3 DNA reads TGTGCCAGCAGCCCACTAGCTACCGTGAATGAGCAGTTCTTC. Its translation: CASSPLATVNEQFF.

J is TRBJ2-1 and V is TRBV6-1; no reliable D call. The CDR3 consists of 13 residues. Germline loops: CDR1 MNHNS, CDR2 SASEGT. Deletions cut 1 base from V and 5 bases from J, with 6 bases between. Here the CDR3 DNA reads TGTGCCAGCAGTGAAGTCTATAACAATGAGCAGTTCTTC. Translating it yields CASSEVYNNEQFF.

DNA of the CDR3: TGTGCCAGCAGTCCTTCGGACAGGAACTCCTACGAGCAGTACTTC. This sequence encodes CASSPSDRNSYEQYF. The chain links TRBV6-5 to TRBJ2-7; TRBD1 matches 7 bases. From germline, CDR1 is MNHEY and CDR2 SVGAGI. The junction had 7 bases not matched to a gene; V was cut back by 5 bases and J by 0 bases. The CDR3 consists of 15 residues.

As concerns this clone: A junction boundary mismatches the germline segment, possibly from a read error. J is TRBJ1-3 and V is TRBV5-4, with TRBD1 matching 9 bases. The germline gives CDR1 SGHNT, CDR2 YYREEE (reference sequence). CDR3 length: 13 residues. CDR3 sequence: CASSNWTDRGFHF. CDR3 DNA: TGTGCCAGCAGCAACTGGACGGACAGGGGTTTTCATTTT.

This clone was picked up one time. This rearrangement joins TRBV7-9 to TRBJ1-1; 10 bases match TRBD1. CDR3 length: 13 amino acids. Trimming removed 4 bases from V and 11 bases from J; junction bases left unmatched: 7. Germline V gene sequence: CDR1 SEHNR, CDR2 FQNEAQ (reference sequence). The CDR3 DNA follows: TGTGCCAGCAGCTCTCGACAGGGGGCGCCGGCTTTCTTT. Translating gives CASSSRQGAPAFF.

The genes are TRBV11-3 and TRBJ2-3; D is ambiguous. The CDR3 length is 12 residues. Germline V gene lookup returns CDR1 SGHNT and CDR2 YENEEA. Trimming left V 4 bases short and J 2 bases short, with 4 bases between. CDR3 sequence (DNA): TGTGCCAGCAGCTCTTACACAGATACGCAGTATTTT. This gives the protein CASSSYTDTQYF.

The chain recombines TRBV11-2 with TRBJ2-7; 7 bases match TRBD1. CDR1 SGHAT and CDR2 FQNNGV come from the germline V gene. Trimming took 6 bases from V and 5 from J; bases not matched to a gene: 7. This CDR3 is 13 amino acids long. DNA for the CDR3: TGTGCCAGCAGAACAGGGGTACGGGACGAGCAGTACTTC. This codes for CASRTGVRDEQYF.

V is TRBV10-1 and J is TRBJ1-3; the match to TRBD1 covers 8 bases. With 0 bases clipped from V and 3 bases from J, the junction kept 1 base outside the gene matches. This CDR3 spans 15 amino acids. Germline lookup yields CDR1 WNHNN and CDR2 SYGVQD (reference sequence). CDR3 protein: CASSESGTGGNTIYF. CDR3 in DNA: TGCGCCAGCAGTGAGTCGGGGACAGGTGGAAACACCATATATTTT.

This chain connects TRBV27 to TRBJ1-2, with 8 positions matching TRBD1. CDR1 and CDR2 from the germline V gene are MNHEY and SMNVEV (reference sequence). V shed 7 bases, J shed 3 bases, and the junction held 13 bases outside the gene matches. The CDR3 runs 16 residues. The CDR3 loop reads CASTQAAGGFYYGYTF. The CDR3 DNA reads as TGTGCCAGCACCCAAGCGGCAGGGGGCTTTTACTATGGCTACACCTTC.

V gene TRBV28 combines with J gene TRBJ2-3; 9 bases match TRBD2. CDR3 length equals 15 residues. CDR1 and CDR2 (germline): MDHEN, SYDVKM. Trimming cost V 7 bases and J 0 bases; bases outside gene matches: 5. The CDR3 sequence is CASTLTSGSTDTQYF. For the CDR3, the DNA is TGTGCCAGCACCTTAACTAGCGGGAGCACAGATACGCAGTATTTT. The whole variable domain, remainder taken from reference TRBV28 and TRBJ2-3, is DVKVTQSSRYLVKRTGEKVFLECVQDMDHENMFWYRQDPGLGLRLIYFSYDVKMKEKGDIPEGYSVSREKKERFSLILESASTNQTSMYLCASTLTSGSTDTQYFGPGTRLTVL.

This chain uses TRBV6-1 with TRBJ1-1; D call uncertain. The germline V gene encodes CDR1 MNHNS and CDR2 SASEGT. The V and J ends lost 1 base and 0 bases respectively, with 12 bases between them. This CDR3 comprises 16 residues. CDR3 bases: TGTGCCAGCAGTGAAGGATACGGGATTTTGAACACTGAAGCTTTCTTT. It is translated as CASSEGYGILNTEAFF.